The 24 T cell receptor beta chains below come from one sample, sequenced in a study of blood T cells in healthy people across ages. A J-beta primer mix and a sample-barcoded 5' primer were used in a second PCR of roughly 7 to 12 cycles. TCRdb re-analysed the 5' RACE reads in MiXCR, keeping a single row per CDR3 protein. This table holds nearly 800,000 distinct CDR3 sequences, 25% found once. This sample was also put to use in a study of T cells of mothers and their children.

What was sequenced was blood. The receptors were sampled from a boy aged 5-17 years in good health.

This clonotype was picked up a small number of times. This chain links TRBV6-5 with TRBJ2-7; 9 bases match TRBD2. Trimming cost V 4 bases and J 4 bases; bases outside gene matches: 5. Germline-derived CDR1 and CDR2 are MNHEY and SVGAGI. CDR3 length: 14 residues. The CDR3 DNA reads as TGTGCCAGCAGTTTAGCGGGGGTTTATTACGAGCAGTACTTC. The encoded protein is CASSLAGVYYEQYF.

The rearrangement links TRBV12-3 or TRBV12-4 to TRBJ2-1; 8 positions match TRBD2. V lost 5 bases to trimming and J lost 4 bases; unmatched junction nucleotides: 7. CDR3 length: 15 residues. DNA for the CDR3: TGTGCCAGCAGTACAGCGGGAGCAGGGTACAATGAGCAGTTCTTC. Protein: CASSTAGAGYNEQFF.

This clonotype was observed a handful of times. The chain recombines TRBV7-8 with TRBJ1-2, with D uncertain. CDR3 size: 13 residues. V was shortened by 5 bases and J by 8 bases, with 15 bases between the two germline ends. Looked up from germline, CDR1 is SGHVS and CDR2 is FQNEAQ. This chain's CDR3 is CASSPQTRQGYTF. As DNA, the CDR3 is TGTGCCAGCAGCCCACAGACGCGTCAAGGCTACACCTTC.

This clonotype was recorded a few times. A much larger clone lies one base from this, so it may be a read error. This sequence joins TRBV20-1 and TRBJ2-3; 8 nucleotides agree with TRBD2. The CDR3 spans 13 residues. In germline, CDR1 is DFQATT, CDR2 SNEGSKA (reference sequence). Here the CDR3 DNA reads TGCGGTGGGAGCGGGAGCCTCGCAGATACGCAGTATTTT. The encoded protein is CGGSGSLADTQYF.

In this sample, this clonotype turned up a few times. CDR3 region: CASSPPTGRETQYF. The CDR3, as DNA: TGTGCCAGCTCACCACCGACAGGGCGGGAGACCCAGTACTTC. This chain links TRBV18 with TRBJ2-5; 7 nucleotides match TRBD1. The CDR3 contains 14 residues. Germline assignment: CDR1 KGHSH and CDR2 LQKENI. J lost 5 bases, V lost 0 bases, and 3 bases had no gene match.

The genes are TRBV9 and TRBJ2-4; D is ambiguous. V shed 3 bases and J shed 7 bases, with 20 bases lying between them. CDR1 SGDLS and CDR2 YYNGEE come from the germline V gene. This CDR3 is built from 16 residues. CDR3 sequence (DNA): TGTGCCAGCAGCGCCAGTGGGGTTGGGGTCGTGAACATTCAGTACTTC. Translation: CASSASGVGVVNIQYF.

This clonotype was seen more than once but under ten times. V is TRBV20-1 and J is TRBJ1-5, with D maybe TRBD1 (6 bases). CDR3 length: 14 residues. The V gene lost 3 bases and the J gene lost 4 bases, with 13 bases spanning the gap. The germline gives CDR1 DFQATT, CDR2 SNEGSKA (reference sequence). The CDR3 is CSASRGVGNQPQHF. DNA of the CDR3: TGCAGTGCTAGTAGGGGGGTCGGAAATCAGCCCCAGCATTTT.

The rearrangement links TRBV2 to TRBJ2-1, with 11 bases lining up with TRBD2. The length of the CDR3 is 15 residues. Germline lookup yields CDR1 SNHLY and CDR2 FYNNEI. Germline trimming cut 6 bases from V and 5 bases from J; bases unmatched to any gene: 6. Written as DNA, the CDR3 is TGTGCCAGCAGGCCACTAGCGGGAGCTCACAATGAGCAGTTCTTC. The encoded protein is CASRPLAGAHNEQFF.

CDR3 sequence reads: CASSFSGVVGQQYF. DNA for the CDR3: TGTGCCAGCAGTTTCTCAGGGGTCGTCGGCCAGCAGTACTTC. The chain employs TRBV6-5 and TRBJ2-7; D possibly corresponds to TRBD1 (6 bases). Germline V gives CDR1 MNHEY, CDR2 SVGAGI. V gave up 4 bases and J gave up 8 bases, with 18 bases separating them. The CDR3 sequence is 14 residues long.

In its sample, this clonotype was seen a few times. The chain recombines TRBV7-9 with TRBJ2-2, with D uncertain. Trimming took off 1 base at V and 6 bases at J, with 9 bases between the two ends. This CDR3 is built from 14 residues. CDR1 is SEHNR and CDR2 is FQNEAQ in the germline V gene (reference sequence). The CDR3 DNA is TGTGCCAGCAGCTTAGAAGGAAGGGCCGGGGAGCTGTTTTTT. Translation gives CASSLEGRAGELFF.

The CDR3 DNA reads TGTGCCAGCAGTTTCTTTGCGTCAAACCGAATCTACGAGCAGTACTTC. Translating it yields CASSFFASNRIYEQYF. This chain connects TRBV28 to TRBJ2-7; D remains unclear. This CDR3 comprises 16 residues. The ends were cut back, 3 bases at V and 3 bases at J, with 18 bases in the middle. CDR1 is MDHEN and CDR2 is SYDVKM in the germline V gene.

V gene TRBV7-2 combines with J gene TRBJ2-7; TRBD2 might be the D (6 bases). With 5 bases removed from V and 3 bases from J, the gap between germline ends came to 14 bases. CDR1 is SGHTA and CDR2 is FQGNSA in the germline V gene. This CDR3 comprises 14 residues. The CDR3 DNA sequence: TGTGCCAGCAGCCCCCAGGCGGGGATCTACGAGCAGTACTTC. Protein sequence: CASSPQAGIYEQYF.

This clonotype came up a few times. The chain is built from TRBV9 and TRBJ2-3; 8 bases fit TRBD1. The CDR3 is 15 residues long. CDR1 and CDR2 from the germline V gene are SGDLS and YYNGEE. The V segment lost 4 bases and the J segment 6 bases; nucleotides outside the gene matches: 10. Here the CDR3 DNA reads TGTGCCAGCAGCCCAGCCCAGGGGGCGGGGGATACGCAGTATTTT. Its translation: CASSPAQGAGDTQYF.

J is TRBJ2-5 and V is TRBV12-3 or TRBV12-4; 10 nucleotides agree with TRBD2. J was trimmed by 2 bases and V by 2 bases; bases with no gene match: 5. There are 16 residues in the CDR3. The DNA of the CDR3 is TGTGCCAGCAGTTTACTCCTAGCGGGAGCACAAGAGACCCAGTACTTC. Its translation: CASSLLLAGAQETQYF.

This chain links TRBV6-2 or TRBV6-3 with TRBJ2-5; D possibly corresponds to TRBD1 (5 bases). With the DNA end fitting TRBJ2-7 better, the J assignment may be wrong. CDR1 and CDR2 from the germline V gene are MNHEY and SVGEGT. There are 14 residues in the CDR3. The CDR3 DNA reads TGTGCCAGCAGTCCCCCGACAGAGACCTACGAGCAGTACTTC. Translating it yields CASSPPTETYEQYF.

This clonotype came up a few times. The J gene is TRBJ2-7, the V gene TRBV6-2 or TRBV6-3; TRBD1 matches 9 bases. This CDR3 is built from 14 residues. Germline loops: CDR1 MNHEY, CDR2 SVGEGT. J lost 2 bases, V lost 8 bases, and 7 bases had no gene match. DNA for the CDR3: TGTGCCAGCCGCGGGACAGGGAAGGCCTACGAGCAGTACTTC. Its translation: CASRGTGKAYEQYF.

The sample holds a few counts of this clonotype. V usage is TRBV5-1 and J usage is TRBJ2-1; the match to TRBD1 covers 11 bases. CDR1 and CDR2 from the germline V gene are SGHRS and YFSETQ. After removal of 4 bases from V and 6 bases from J, the junction contained 3 bases not matched to a gene. There are 14 residues in the CDR3. In DNA form, the CDR3 reads TGCGCCAGCAGCCAAGGACAGGGGGCCAATGAGCAGTTCTTC. Translating it yields CASSQGQGANEQFF. Looking up the rest from reference TRBV5-1 and TRBJ2-1 gives the full variable domain: KAGVTQTPRYLIKTRGQQVTLSCSPISGHRSVSWYQQTPGQGLQFLFEYFSETQRNKGNFPGRFSGRQFSNSRSEMNVSTLELGDSALYLCASSQGQGANEQFFGPGTRLTVL.

This clonotype turned up a few times. V usage is TRBV5-1 and J usage is TRBJ1-1, with D possibly being TRBD1 (5 bases). Trimming left V 0 bases short and J 1 base short, with 19 bases between. Per the germline V gene, CDR1 is SGHRS and CDR2 is YFSETQ. The CDR3 has 18 residues. CDR3 in DNA: TGCGCCAGCAGCTTGGATAAAGGGACGGGGAAGAGGAACACTGAAGCTTTCTTT. Translation: CASSLDKGTGKRNTEAFF. The full variable domain, its missing parts supplied by reference TRBV5-1 and TRBJ1-1, is KAGVTQTPRYLIKTRGQQVTLSCSPISGHRSVSWYQQTPGQGLQFLFEYFSETQRNKGNFPGRFSGRQFSNSRSEMNVSTLELGDSALYLCASSLDKGTGKRNTEAFFGQGTRLTVV.

This clonotype was found a few times. The chain is built from TRBV5-1 and TRBJ2-2; 12 nucleotides align to TRBD2. Unmatched junction bases numbered 2, after V lost 0 bases and J lost 5 bases. Germline CDR1 and CDR2: SGHRS and YFSETQ. This CDR3 region has 16 residues. CDR3 in amino acids: CASSLGLAGATGELFF. CDR3 in DNA: TGCGCCAGCAGCTTGGGACTAGCGGGGGCTACCGGGGAGCTGTTTTTT.

This clonotype was counted between two and nine times. The chain links TRBV4-1 to TRBJ2-1, with TRBD1 matching over 7 bases. The DNA end is a closer match to TRBJ2-7, so the J assignment may be wrong. The CDR3 contains 13 residues. Germline CDR1 and CDR2: MGHRA and YSYEKL. CDR3 sequence reads: CASSHGTVYEQYF. CDR3 DNA sequence: TGCGCCAGCAGCCATGGGACAGTCTACGAGCAGTACTTC.

This clonotype was detected only a few times. V is TRBV7-2 and J is TRBJ2-5; D may be TRBD1 (6 bases). The CDR3 is 14 residues long. Trimming removed 0 bases from V and 5 bases from J, with 10 bases in between. Germline lookup yields CDR1 SGHTA and CDR2 FQGNSA. This CDR3 is CASSLATGPETQYF. CDR3 nucleotides: TGTGCCAGCAGCTTAGCTACAGGGCCGGAGACCCAGTACTTC.

This clonotype was counted only a few times. CDR3 protein: CASSLRPRGDEKLFF. The CDR3 DNA reads TGCGCCAGCAGCTTGCGCCCCAGGGGCGATGAAAAACTGTTTTTT. This chain connects TRBV5-1 to TRBJ1-4; a possible D gene is TRBD1 (6 bases). Germline V gene lookup returns CDR1 SGHRS and CDR2 YFSETQ. The V end lost 1 base, the J end lost 6 bases, and 13 bases lay between the germline ends. CDR3 size: 15 residues.

The chain is built from TRBV29-1 and TRBJ1-2; D remains ambiguous. The CDR3 sequence is 13 residues long. Per germline, CDR1 SQVTM and CDR2 ANQGSEA. V was cut by 4 bases and J by 4 bases, with 13 bases left in between. The CDR3 nucleotides are TGCAGCGTTGGTCGAGGGATCGGCTATGGCTACACCTTC. Translated: CSVGRGIGYGYTF.

J is TRBJ2-5 and V is TRBV29-1; perhaps TRBD1 as D (6 bases). CDR3 size: 12 residues. V was pared by 4 bases and J by 5 bases, with 11 bases between. Germline V gives CDR1 SQVTM, CDR2 ANQGSEA. CDR3 in DNA: TGCAGCGTTGCGGACAGAGGGGAGACCCAGTACTTC. As protein: CSVADRGETQYF.